This T cell receptor beta chain was recorded in a study of vaccination and CD4 T cells after COVID-19. Study-wide background: The convalescents included six males and four females, and among them two were Hispanic while seven were Caucasian.

Indicated treatment: roughly 10-day PBMC culture with coronavirus spike peptide pools or control peptides (ViraFEST assay). With respect to this clonotype: Its antigen is currently unknown.

Findings and limits, study-wide: Median SARS-CoV-2-reactive clonotypes rose from approximately 23 to 38, not significantly.

The Oncomine TCR Beta short-read assay was applied to DNA of cultured CD4+ T cells. TCRdb analysed the PCR reads with MiXCR anew, one entry per CDR3 protein. The repertoire holds around 18,000 distinct CDR3 sequences, with roughly 51% as singletons. In germline, CDR1 is SEHNR, CDR2 FQNEAQ (reference sequence). This CDR3 is built from 14 residues. V was trimmed by 6 bases and J by 3 bases, leaving 14 bases between them. The material was CD4+ T cells from blood, cultured in vitro, obtained before SARS-CoV-2 vaccination. The source is a human donor who had recovered from COVID-19. The rearrangement joins TRBV7-9 to TRBJ1-2; D gene unclear. The CDR3 sequence: CASSPRAIYYGYTF. The CDR3 DNA reads as TGTGCCAGCAGTCCGCGGGCCATCTACTATGGCTACACCTTC.